Sequencing of this T cell receptor beta chain was carried out in a study of blood T cells in healthy people across ages. Study results and caveats: Whereas aged donors had fewer naive CD4+ cells, long-lived donors had more of them and higher diversity.

Using a J-beta primer mix together with a sample-barcoded 5' primer, a second PCR was run for about 6 to 11 cycles. A 12-random-nucleotide template-switch adaptor tagged each cDNA molecule. One entry per CDR3 protein, called by TCRdb with MiXCR from the 5' RACE reads. The sample contains some 1.5 million distinct CDR3 sequences, 28% of which appear only once. Germline CDR1 DFQATT, CDR2 SNEGSKA (reference sequence). V was clipped by 3 bases and J by 5 bases; unmatched bases: 7. The length of the CDR3 is 14 residues. This clonotype was seen ten or more times. The antigen remains unidentified. Sample: blood. J is TRBJ2-3 and V is TRBV20-1; 8 bases agree with TRBD2. This clonotype originated in a woman in her twenties or thirties in good health. The CDR3 spells CSARPGGVLDTQYF. In DNA form, the CDR3 reads TGCAGTGCTAGGCCCGGGGGGGTTTTAGATACGCAGTATTTT.